The clone carrying this T cell receptor beta chain was seen at least ten times. This specimen belongs to a study of T-cell reconstitution after alpha-beta-depleted transplantation in children. Construction of the TCRbeta library involved unique molecular identifiers. From the PCR reads, TCRdb called clonotypes with MiXCR, one entry per CDR3 protein. This sample carries roughly 400,000 distinct CDR3 sequences, about a fifth of them seen once, and the ten largest clones take 3.5% to 4%. This CDR3 spans 14 amino acids. Germline CDR1 is MDHEN and CDR2 is SYDVKM. V shed 5 bases and J shed 0 bases, with 5 bases lying between them.

The TCR sequence derives from a human donor who donated a stem cell graft to a child with acute myeloid leukemia. The V and J genes are TRBV28 and TRBJ2-6; D is possibly TRBD1 (5 bases). The sample here was PBMCs from the stem cell graft donor, taken from the stem cell graft. The CDR3, as DNA: TGTGCCAGCAGTGACAGCTCTGGGGCCAACGTCCTGACTTTC. Its translation: CASSDSSGANVLTF.